These T cell receptor beta chains were read from a single sample in a study of blood T cell repertoires in COVID-19. TCRdb keeps only in-frame clones here, not all; method: immunoSEQ multiplex PCR. The profile shows 150,000 to 200,000 clones, about 85% of them singletons. Input material: peripheral blood. These receptors all come from a man in his fifties or sixties with acute or convalescent COVID-19. Both conserved end residues are part of each CDR3. The order of the fields is clone size, D gene, V gene, J gene, CDR3 DNA, CDR3 protein. D genes are given only for firm matches. Some rows mark clone size as missing; the rest say once, few, many or name a class of expanded clone.

-,TRBD1,TRBV27,TRBJ1-4,TGTGCCAGCGGAACAGGGGGCGCTGGGGAAAAACTGTTTTTT,CASGTGGAGEKLFF
-,-,TRBV24-1,TRBJ2-5,TGTGCCACCAGTGATCCGACAGGACGCCGAGAGACCCAGTACTTC,CATSDPTGRRETQYF
-,-,TRBV4-1,TRBJ1-2,TGCGCCAGCAGCCAAGAAAATAGAGGGCAGAACTATGGCTACACCTTC,CASSQENRGQNYGYTF
-,TRBD1,TRBV30,TRBJ1-1,TGTGCCTGGGGGACAGGGGGTTTGACTGAAGCTTTCTTT,CAWGTGGLTEAFF
-,TRBD1,TRBV10-3,TRBJ2-5,TGTGCCATCAGTCTTGGGACAGGGGGCATGGGTAAAGAGACCCAGTACTTC,CAISLGTGGMGKETQYF
-,TRBD1,TRBV5-1,TRBJ2-1,TGCGCCAGCAGCTTAGGACAGGGGCCTTACAATGAGCAGTTCTTC,CASSLGQGPYNEQFF
-,TRBD2,TRBV14,TRBJ2-3,TGTGCCAGCAGCCCCGCTAGCGGGGGGGCAGATACGCAGTATTTT,CASSPASGGADTQYF
-,TRBD2,TRBV5-1,TRBJ2-3,TGCGCCAGCAGCCCGGGACTAGCGGGAGATTTTTTCCCAGATACGCAGTATTTT,CASSPGLAGDFFPDTQYF
-,-,TRBV27,TRBJ1-4,TGTGCCAGCAGGGCGTTCGGCAAGGAGAAAAAACTGTTTTTT,CASRAFGKEKKLFF
once,TRBD1,TRBV19,TRBJ1-3,TGTGCCACAACCGGACAGGGATTTGGAAACACCATATATTTT,CATTGQGFGNTIYF
-,-,TRBV6-2/TRBV6-3,TRBJ1-5,TGTGCCAGCAGTTCCCATGGCAATCAGCCCCAGCATTTT,CASSSHGNQPQHF
-,-,TRBV5-1,TRBJ1-4,TGCGCCAGCAGCTTCGGGACTTACAATGAAAAACTGTTTTTT,CASSFGTYNEKLFF
-,-,TRBV5-1,TRBJ1-1,TGCGCCAGCAGCTACAGGGAGTGGACTGAAGCTTTCTTT,CASSYREWTEAFF
-,-,TRBV19,TRBJ1-5,TGTGCCAGTAGTATAGCCCCAGGGCCCCTGGGTCAGCCCCAGCATTTT,CASSIAPGPLGQPQHF
-,-,TRBV3-1/TRBV3-2,TRBJ2-6,TGTGCCAGCACCGGGACTGACCCCTCTGGGGCCAACGTCCTGACTTTC,CASTGTDPSGANVLTF
-,TRBD1,TRBV18,TRBJ1-4,TGTGCCAGCTCACCAGTGGGACAGACGAATGAAAAACTGTTTTTT,CASSPVGQTNEKLFF
few,TRBD2,TRBV24-1,TRBJ2-7,TGTGCCACCCGGGAGGTCCTAGACTACGAGCAGTACTTC,CATREVLDYEQYF
-,TRBD1,TRBV14,TRBJ1-2,TGTGCCAGCAGCCATGGGACAGTCTATGGCTACACCTTC,CASSHGTVYGYTF
-,TRBD1,TRBV27,TRBJ2-7,TGTGCCAGCAGTCTCTACCCAGGGGGTCCATCAGACGAGCAGTACTTC,CASSLYPGGPSDEQYF
once,-,TRBV12-3/TRBV12-4,TRBJ1-1,TGTGCCAGCACCCCCTTCCGGGCTGAAGCTTTCTTT,CASTPFRAEAFF
-,-,TRBV20-1,TRBJ1-1,TGCAGTGCGAGGAGGGACACTGAAGCTTTCTTT,CSARRDTEAFF
-,TRBD2,TRBV19,TRBJ2-1,TGTGCCAGTAGTATAGGGCCTAGCGGGGGGATGTACAATGAGCAGTTCTTC,CASSIGPSGGMYNEQFF
-,TRBD1,TRBV6-2/TRBV6-3,TRBJ2-1,TGTGCCAGCAGTCGGGACAGGGGCAATGAGCAGTTCTTC,CASSRDRGNEQFF